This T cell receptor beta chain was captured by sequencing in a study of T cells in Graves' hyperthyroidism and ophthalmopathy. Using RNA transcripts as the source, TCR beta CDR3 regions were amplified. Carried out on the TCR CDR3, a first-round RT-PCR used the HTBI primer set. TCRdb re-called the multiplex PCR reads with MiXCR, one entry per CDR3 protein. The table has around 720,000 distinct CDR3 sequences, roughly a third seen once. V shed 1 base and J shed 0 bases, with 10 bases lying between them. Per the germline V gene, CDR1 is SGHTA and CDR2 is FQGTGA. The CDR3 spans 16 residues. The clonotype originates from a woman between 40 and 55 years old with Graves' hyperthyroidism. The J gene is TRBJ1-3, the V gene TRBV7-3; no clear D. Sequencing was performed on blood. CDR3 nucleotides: TGTGCCAGCAGCTTAAATTTTGCCTCCTCTGGAAACACCATATATTTT. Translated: CASSLNFASSGNTIYF.